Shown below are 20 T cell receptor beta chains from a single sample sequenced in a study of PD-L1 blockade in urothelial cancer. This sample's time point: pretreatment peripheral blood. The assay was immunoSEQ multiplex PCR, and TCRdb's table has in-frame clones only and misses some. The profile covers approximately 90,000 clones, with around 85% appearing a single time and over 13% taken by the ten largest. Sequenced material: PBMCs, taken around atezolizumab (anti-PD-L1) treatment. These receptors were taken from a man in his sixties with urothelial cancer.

CDR3 loop: CSEPKAEAVGNTEAFF. The CDR3 DNA follows: TGCAGCGAACCTAAAGCCGAGGCGGTCGGGAACACTGAAGCTTTCTTT. The chain has TRBV29-1 and TRBJ1-1; D gene ambiguous. Germline CDR1 SQVTM, CDR2 ANQGSEA. The V end lost 7 bases, the J end lost 1 base, and 22 bases lay between the germline ends. The CDR3 consists of 16 residues. Based on the CDR3 plus reference TRBV29-1 and TRBJ1-1, the full variable domain is SAVISQKPSRDICQRGTSLTIQCQVDSQVTMMFWYRQQPGQSLTLIATANQGSEATYESGFVIDKFPISRPNLTFSTLTVSNMSPEDSSIYLCSEPKAEAVGNTEAFFGQGTRLTVV.

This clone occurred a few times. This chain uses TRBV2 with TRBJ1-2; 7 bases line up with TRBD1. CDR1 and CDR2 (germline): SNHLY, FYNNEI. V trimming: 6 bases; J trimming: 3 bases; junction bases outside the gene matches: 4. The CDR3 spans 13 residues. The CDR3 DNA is TGTGCCAGCAGGGGGGACAGCTACTATGGCTACACCTTC. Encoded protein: CASRGDSYYGYTF.

The CDR3: CASSLVAGMETQYF. The CDR3 DNA sequence: TGCGCCAGCAGCTTGGTGGCAGGGATGGAGACCCAGTACTTC. The chain couples TRBV5-1 to TRBJ2-5; D is perhaps TRBD1 (5 bases). This CDR3 has 14 amino acids. CDR1 SGHRS and CDR2 YFSETQ come from the germline V gene. V was pared by 0 bases and J by 5 bases, with 11 bases between.

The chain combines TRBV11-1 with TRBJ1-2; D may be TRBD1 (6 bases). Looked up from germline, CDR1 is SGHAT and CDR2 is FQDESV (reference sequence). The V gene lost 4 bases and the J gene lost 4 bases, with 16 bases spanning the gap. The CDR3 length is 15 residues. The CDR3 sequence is CASSSNNRVIYGYTF. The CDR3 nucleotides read TGTGCCAGCAGCTCTAACAACAGGGTAATCTATGGCTACACCTTC.

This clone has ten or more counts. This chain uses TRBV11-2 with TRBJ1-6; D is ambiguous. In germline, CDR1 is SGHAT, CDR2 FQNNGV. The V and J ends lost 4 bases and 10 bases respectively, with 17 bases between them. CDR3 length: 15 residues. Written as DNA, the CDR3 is TGTGCCAGCAGCTCGCTGAGGGAGGTAGGATCACCCCTCCACTTT. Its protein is CASSSLREVGSPLHF. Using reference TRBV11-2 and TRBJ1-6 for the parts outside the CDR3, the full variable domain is EAGVAQSPRYKIIEKRQSVAFWCNPISGHATLYWYQQILGQGPKLLIQFQNNGVVDDSQLPKDRFSAERLKGVDSTLKIQPAKLEDSAVYLCASSSLREVGSPLHFGNGTRLTVT.

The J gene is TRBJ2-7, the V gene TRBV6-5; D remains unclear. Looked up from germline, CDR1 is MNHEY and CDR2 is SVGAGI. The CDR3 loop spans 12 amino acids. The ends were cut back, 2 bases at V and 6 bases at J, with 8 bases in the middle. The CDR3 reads CASSYPPREQYF. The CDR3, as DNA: TGTGCCAGCAGTTACCCCCCCCGCGAGCAGTACTTC.

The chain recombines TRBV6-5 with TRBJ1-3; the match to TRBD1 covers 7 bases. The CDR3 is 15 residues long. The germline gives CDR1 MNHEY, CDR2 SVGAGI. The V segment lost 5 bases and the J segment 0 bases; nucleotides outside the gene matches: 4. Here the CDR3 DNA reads TGTGCCAGCAGTCTTGCAGGGGGCTCTGGAAACACCATATATTTT. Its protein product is CASSLAGGSGNTIYF.

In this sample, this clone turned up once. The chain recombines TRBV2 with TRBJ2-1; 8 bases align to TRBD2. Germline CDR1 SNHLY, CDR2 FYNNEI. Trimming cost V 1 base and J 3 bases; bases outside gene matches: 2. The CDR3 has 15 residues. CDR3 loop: CASSEGRGVYNEQFF. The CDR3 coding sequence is TGTGCCAGCAGTGAAGGGCGGGGGGTCTACAATGAGCAGTTCTTC.

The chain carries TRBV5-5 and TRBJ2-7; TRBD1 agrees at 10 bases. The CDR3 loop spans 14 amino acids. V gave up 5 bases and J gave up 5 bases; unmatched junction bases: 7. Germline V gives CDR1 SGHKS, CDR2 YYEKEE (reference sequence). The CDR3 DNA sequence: TGTGCCAGCAGTCCAAGACAGGGGGCAGACGAGCAGTACTTC. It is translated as CASSPRQGADEQYF. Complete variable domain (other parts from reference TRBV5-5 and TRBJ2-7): DAGVTQSPTHLIKTRGQQVTLRCSPISGHKSVSWYQQVLGQGPQFIFQYYEKEERGRGNFPDRFSARQFPNYSSELNVNALLLGDSALYLCASSPRQGADEQYFGPGTRLTVT.

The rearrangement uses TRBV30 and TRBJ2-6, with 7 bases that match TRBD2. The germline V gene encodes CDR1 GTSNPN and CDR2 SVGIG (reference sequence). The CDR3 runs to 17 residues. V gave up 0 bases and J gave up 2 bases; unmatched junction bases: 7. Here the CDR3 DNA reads TGTGCCTGGAGTGTCGGCGGGAGTGTTGCTGGGGCCAACGTCCTGACTTTC. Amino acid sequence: CAWSVGGSVAGANVLTF.

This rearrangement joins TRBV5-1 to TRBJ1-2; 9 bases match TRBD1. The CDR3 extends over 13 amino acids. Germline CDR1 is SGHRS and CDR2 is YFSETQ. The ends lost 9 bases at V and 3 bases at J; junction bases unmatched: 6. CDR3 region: CATRTGDHYGYTF. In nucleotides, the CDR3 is TGCGCCACCCGGACAGGGGACCACTATGGCTACACCTTC.

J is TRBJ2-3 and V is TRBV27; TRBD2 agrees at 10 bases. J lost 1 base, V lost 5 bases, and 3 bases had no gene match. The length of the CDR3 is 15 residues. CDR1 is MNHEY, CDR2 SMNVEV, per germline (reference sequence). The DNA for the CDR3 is TGTGCCAGCAGTCTCAGCGGGAGGGGCACAGATACGCAGTATTTT. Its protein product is CASSLSGRGTDTQYF.

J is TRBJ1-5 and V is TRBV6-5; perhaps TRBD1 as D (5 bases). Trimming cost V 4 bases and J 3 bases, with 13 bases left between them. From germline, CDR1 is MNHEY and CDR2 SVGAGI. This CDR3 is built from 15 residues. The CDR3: CASSLVGAANQPQHF. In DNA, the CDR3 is TGTGCCAGCAGTTTGGTAGGGGCAGCCAATCAGCCCCAGCATTTT.

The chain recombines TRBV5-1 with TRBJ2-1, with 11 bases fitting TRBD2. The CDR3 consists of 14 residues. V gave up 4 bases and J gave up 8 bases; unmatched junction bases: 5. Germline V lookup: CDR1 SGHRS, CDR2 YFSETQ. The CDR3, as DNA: TGCGCCAGCAGCAGTACTAGCGGGGGCGATGAGCAGTTCTTC. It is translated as CASSSTSGGDEQFF.

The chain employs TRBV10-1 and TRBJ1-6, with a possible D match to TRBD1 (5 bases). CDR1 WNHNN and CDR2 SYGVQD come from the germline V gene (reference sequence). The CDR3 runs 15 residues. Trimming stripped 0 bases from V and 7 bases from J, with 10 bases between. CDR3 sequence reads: CASSESRKGNSPLHF. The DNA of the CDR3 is TGCGCCAGCAGTGAGTCGAGGAAGGGGAATTCACCCCTCCACTTT.

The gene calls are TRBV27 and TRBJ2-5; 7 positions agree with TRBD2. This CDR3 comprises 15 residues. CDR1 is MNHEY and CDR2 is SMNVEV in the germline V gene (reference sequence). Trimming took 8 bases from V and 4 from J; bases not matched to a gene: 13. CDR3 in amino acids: CASRSVAGVAETQYF. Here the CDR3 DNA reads TGTGCCAGCCGGTCGGTGGCGGGGGTGGCAGAGACCCAGTACTTC.

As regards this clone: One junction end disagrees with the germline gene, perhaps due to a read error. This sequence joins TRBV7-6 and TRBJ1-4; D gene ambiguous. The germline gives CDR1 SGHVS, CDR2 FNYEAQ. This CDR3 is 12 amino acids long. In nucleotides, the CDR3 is TGTGCCAGCAGCTTTACACCTGAACAACTGTTTTTT. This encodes CASSFTPEQLFF.

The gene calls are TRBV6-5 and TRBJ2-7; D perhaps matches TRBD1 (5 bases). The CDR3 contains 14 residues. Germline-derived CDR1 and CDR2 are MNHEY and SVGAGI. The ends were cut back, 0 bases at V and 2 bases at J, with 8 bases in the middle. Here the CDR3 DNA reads TGTGCCAGCAGTTACTCGGTACAGGCCTACGAGCAGTACTTC. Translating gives CASSYSVQAYEQYF.

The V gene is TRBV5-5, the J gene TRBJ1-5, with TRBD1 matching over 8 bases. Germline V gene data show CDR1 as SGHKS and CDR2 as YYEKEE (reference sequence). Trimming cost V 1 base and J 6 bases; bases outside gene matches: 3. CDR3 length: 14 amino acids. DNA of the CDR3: TGTGCCAGCAGCTTGTCAGGGGGCGGTCAGCCCCAGCATTTT. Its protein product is CASSLSGGGQPQHF.

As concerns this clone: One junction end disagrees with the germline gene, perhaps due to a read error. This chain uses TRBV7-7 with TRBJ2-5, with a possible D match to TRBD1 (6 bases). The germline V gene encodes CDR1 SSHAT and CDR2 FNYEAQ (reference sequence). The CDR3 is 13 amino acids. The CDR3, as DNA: TGTGCTAGCAGCTCCGACAGGCAAGAGACCCAGTACTTC. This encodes CASSSDRQETQYF.